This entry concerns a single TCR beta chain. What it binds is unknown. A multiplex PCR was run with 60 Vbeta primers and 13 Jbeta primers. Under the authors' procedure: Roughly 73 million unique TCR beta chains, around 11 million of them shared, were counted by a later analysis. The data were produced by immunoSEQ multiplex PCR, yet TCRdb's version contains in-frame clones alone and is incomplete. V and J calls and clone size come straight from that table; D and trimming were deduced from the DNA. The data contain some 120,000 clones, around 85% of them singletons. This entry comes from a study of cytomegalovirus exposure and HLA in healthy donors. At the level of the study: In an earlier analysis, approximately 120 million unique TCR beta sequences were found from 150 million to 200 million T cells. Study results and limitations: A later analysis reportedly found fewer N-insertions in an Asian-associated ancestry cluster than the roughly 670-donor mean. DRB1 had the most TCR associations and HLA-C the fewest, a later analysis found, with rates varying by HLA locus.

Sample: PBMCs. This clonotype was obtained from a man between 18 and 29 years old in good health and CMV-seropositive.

The CDR3 DNA sequence: TGTGCCAGCAGCTCCCATACAGGGGCCCCTAGCTCTGGGGCCAACGTCCTGACTTTC. Translation gives CASSSHTGAPSSGANVLTF. This chain uses TRBV7-8 with TRBJ2-6, with TRBD1 matching 7 bases. The V and J ends lost 4 bases and 0 bases, in that order; junction bases with no gene match: 12. The CDR3 totals 19 residues. From germline, CDR1 is SGHVS and CDR2 FQNEAQ.